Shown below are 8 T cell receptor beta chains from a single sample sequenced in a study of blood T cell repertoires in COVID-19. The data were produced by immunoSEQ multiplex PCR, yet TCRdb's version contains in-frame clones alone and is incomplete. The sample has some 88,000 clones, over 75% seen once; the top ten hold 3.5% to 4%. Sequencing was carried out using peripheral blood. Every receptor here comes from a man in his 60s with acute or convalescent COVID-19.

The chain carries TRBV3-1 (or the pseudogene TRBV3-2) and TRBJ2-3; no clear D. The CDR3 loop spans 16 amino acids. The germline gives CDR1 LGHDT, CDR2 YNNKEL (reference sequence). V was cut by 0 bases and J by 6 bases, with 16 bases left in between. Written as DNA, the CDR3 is TGTGCCAGCAGCCAAGATAGGTGGCTAGGCCGTGATACGCAGTATTTT. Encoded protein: CASSQDRWLGRDTQYF.

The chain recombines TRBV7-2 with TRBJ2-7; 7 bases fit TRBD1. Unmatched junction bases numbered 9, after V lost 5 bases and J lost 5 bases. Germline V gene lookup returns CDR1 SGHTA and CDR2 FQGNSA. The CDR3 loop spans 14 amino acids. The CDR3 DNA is TGTGCCAGCAGCCCTGACAGGGTGAGGCACGAGCAGTACTTC. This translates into CASSPDRVRHEQYF.

The DNA for the CDR3 is TGTGCCAGCAGTGAAAGGAGCTCCTACGAGCAGTACTTC. Amino acid sequence: CASSERSSYEQYF. The J gene is TRBJ2-7, the V gene TRBV6-1; D remains unclear. V lost 2 bases to trimming and J lost 0 bases, with 5 bases between them. Looked up from germline, CDR1 is MNHNS and CDR2 is SASEGT. The CDR3 contains 13 residues.

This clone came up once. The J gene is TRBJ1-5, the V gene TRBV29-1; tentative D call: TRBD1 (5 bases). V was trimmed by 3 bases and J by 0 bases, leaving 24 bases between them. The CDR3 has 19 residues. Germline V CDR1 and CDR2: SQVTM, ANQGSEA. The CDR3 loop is CSVEEGKMRRARSNQPQHF. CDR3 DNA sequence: TGCAGCGTTGAGGAGGGGAAAATGAGGAGGGCCCGTAGCAATCAGCCCCAGCATTTT.

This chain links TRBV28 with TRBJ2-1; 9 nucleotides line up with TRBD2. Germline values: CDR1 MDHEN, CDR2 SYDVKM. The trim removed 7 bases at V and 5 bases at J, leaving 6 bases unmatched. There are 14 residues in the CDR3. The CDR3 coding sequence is TGTGCCAGCACCCTCGGCGGGAGGGACAATGAGCAGTTCTTC. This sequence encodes CASTLGGRDNEQFF. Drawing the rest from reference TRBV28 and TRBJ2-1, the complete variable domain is DVKVTQSSRYLVKRTGEKVFLECVQDMDHENMFWYRQDPGLGLRLIYFSYDVKMKEKGDIPEGYSVSREKKERFSLILESASTNQTSMYLCASTLGGRDNEQFFGPGTRLTVL.

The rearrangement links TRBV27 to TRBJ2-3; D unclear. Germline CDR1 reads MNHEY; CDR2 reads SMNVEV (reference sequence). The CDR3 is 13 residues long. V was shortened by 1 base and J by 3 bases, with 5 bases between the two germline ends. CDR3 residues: CASSLWPTDTQYF. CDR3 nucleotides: TGTGCCAGCAGTTTATGGCCAACAGATACGCAGTATTTT.

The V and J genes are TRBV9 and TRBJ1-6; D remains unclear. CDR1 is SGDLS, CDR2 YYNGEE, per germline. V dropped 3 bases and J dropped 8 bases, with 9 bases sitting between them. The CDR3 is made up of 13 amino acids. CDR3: CASSERPDSPLHF. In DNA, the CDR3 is TGTGCCAGCAGCGAGAGGCCCGATTCACCCCTCCACTTT.

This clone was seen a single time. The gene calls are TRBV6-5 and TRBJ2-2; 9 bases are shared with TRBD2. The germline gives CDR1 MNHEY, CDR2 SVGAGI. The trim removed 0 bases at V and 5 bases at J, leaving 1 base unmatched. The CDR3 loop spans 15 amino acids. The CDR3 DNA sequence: TGTGCCAGCAGTTACTCTAGCGGGAGTACCGGGGAGCTGTTTTTT. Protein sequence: CASSYSSGSTGELFF.